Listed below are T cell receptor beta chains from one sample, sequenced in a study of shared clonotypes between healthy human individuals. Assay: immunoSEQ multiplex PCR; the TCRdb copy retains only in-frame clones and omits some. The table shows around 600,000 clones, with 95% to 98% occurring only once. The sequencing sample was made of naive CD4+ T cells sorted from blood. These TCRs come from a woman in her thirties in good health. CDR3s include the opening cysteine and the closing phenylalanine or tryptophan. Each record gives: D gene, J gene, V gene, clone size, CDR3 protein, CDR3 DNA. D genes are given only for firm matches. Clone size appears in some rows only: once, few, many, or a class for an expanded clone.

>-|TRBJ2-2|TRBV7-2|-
CASSLTKVALNTGELFF
TGTGCCAGCAGCTTAACCAAGGTTGCGCTGAACACCGGGGAGCTGTTTTTT
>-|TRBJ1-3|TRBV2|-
CASSEDSSLDTIYF
TGTGCCAGCAGTGAAGACAGCAGCCTGGACACCATATATTTT
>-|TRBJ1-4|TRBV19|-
CASSIWAARNEKLFF
TGTGCCAGTAGTATATGGGCAGCACGGAATGAAAAACTGTTTTTT
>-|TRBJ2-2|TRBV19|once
CASTLIGLNTGELFF
TGTGCCAGCACTCTCATCGGGCTGAACACCGGGGAGCTGTTTTTT
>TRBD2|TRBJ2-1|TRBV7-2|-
CASSLSMSLAHNEQFF
TGTGCCAGCAGCTTAAGTATGTCACTAGCGCACAATGAGCAGTTCTTC
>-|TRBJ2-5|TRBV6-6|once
CASSRQETQYF
TGTGCCAGCAGTCGACAAGAGACCCAGTACTTC
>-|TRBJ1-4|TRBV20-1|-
CSVGAHEKLFF
TGCAGTGTCGGTGCCCATGAAAAACTGTTTTTT
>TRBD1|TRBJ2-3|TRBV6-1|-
CASSGQGPDTQYF
TGTGCCAGCAGTGGACAGGGGCCGGATACGCAGTATTTT
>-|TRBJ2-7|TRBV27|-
CATAGGTLRNEQYF
TGTGCCACAGCTGGGGGAACACTGAGGAACGAGCAGTACTTC
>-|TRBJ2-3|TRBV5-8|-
CASSFYVGPGGTDTQYF
TGTGCCAGCAGCTTTTATGTGGGGCCGGGAGGCACAGATACGCAGTATTTT
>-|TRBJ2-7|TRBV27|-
CASSAAGTPYEQYF
TGTGCCAGCAGTGCCGCCGGGACTCCCTACGAGCAGTACTTC
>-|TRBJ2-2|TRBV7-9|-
CASSLAGNTGELFF
TGTGCCAGCAGCTTAGCGGGGAACACCGGGGAGCTGTTTTTT
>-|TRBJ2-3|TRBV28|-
CASRMTGLSPSGTDTQYF
TGTGCCAGCAGAATGACAGGTCTCTCTCCCTCCGGCACAGATACGCAGTATTTT
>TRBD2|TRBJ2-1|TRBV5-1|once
CASSSQALAGRNEQFF
TGCGCCAGCAGTTCCCAAGCACTAGCGGGACGCAATGAGCAGTTCTTC
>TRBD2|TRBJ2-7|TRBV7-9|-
CASRGGVPVVEQYF
TGTGCCAGCAGGGGAGGGGTTCCCGTAGTCGAGCAGTACTTC
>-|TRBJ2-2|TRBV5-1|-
CASSLWPGAAGELFF
TGCGCCAGCAGCCTATGGCCAGGGGCGGCCGGGGAGCTGTTTTTT
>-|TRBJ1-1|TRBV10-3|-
CAISESKGTEAFF
TGTGCCATCAGTGAGTCTAAGGGGACTGAAGCTTTCTTT
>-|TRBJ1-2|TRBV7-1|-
CAGSLWGQGYTF
TGTGCCGGCAGCTTATGGGGTCAGGGCTACACCTTC
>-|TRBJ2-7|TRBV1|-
CTSSQAQTSDEQYF
TGCACCAGCAGCCAAGCTCAAACTAGCGACGAGCAGTACTTC
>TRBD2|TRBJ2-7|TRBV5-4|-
CASSPPGGNTYEQYF
TGTGCCAGCAGCCCCCCGGGGGGTAATACCTACGAGCAGTACTTC
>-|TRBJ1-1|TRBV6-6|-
CASSNRGVNTEAFF
TGTGCCAGCAGTAACCGCGGTGTCAACACTGAAGCTTTCTTT
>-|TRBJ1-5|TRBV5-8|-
CASSAYAGFANQPQHF
TGTGCCAGCAGCGCGTACGCAGGGTTCGCCAATCAGCCCCAGCATTTT
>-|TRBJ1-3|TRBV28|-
CASSSNSAAIYSGNTIYF
TGTGCCAGCAGTTCCAACTCTGCGGCCATCTACTCTGGAAACACCATATATTTT
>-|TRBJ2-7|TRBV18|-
CASSPDSTYEQYF
TGTGCCAGCTCACCGGACAGCACCTACGAGCAGTACTTC
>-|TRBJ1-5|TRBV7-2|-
CASSLGRVQGGNQPQHF
TGTGCCAGCAGCTTAGGACGCGTCCAGGGTGGCAATCAGCCCCAGCATTTT
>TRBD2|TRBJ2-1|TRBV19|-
CASSIKGGRNNEQFF
TGTGCCAGTAGTATTAAGGGAGGGAGAAACAATGAGCAGTTCTTC
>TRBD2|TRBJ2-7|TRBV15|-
CATSGTRHEQYF
TGTGCCACCTCCGGGACTAGGCACGAGCAGTACTTC
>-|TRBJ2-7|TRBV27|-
CASSLAGRRHEQYF
TGTGCCAGCAGTTTAGCGGGAAGAAGGCACGAGCAGTACTTC
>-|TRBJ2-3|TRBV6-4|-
CASSVGIGTQYF
TGTGCCAGCAGTGTGGGTATAGGTACGCAGTATTTT
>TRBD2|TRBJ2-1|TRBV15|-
CATSRANPGLAGGPWNEQFF
TGTGCCACCAGCAGAGCAAATCCGGGACTAGCGGGAGGGCCGTGGAATGAGCAGTTCTTC
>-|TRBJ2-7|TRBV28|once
CASSFYGPSYEQYF
TGTGCCAGCAGTTTCTACGGACCCTCCTACGAGCAGTACTTC
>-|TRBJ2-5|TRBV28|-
CASSLGGQETQYF
TGTGCCAGCAGTTTAGGGGGCCAGGAGACCCAGTACTTC
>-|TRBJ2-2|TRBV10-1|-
CASSESGRTNTGELFF
TGCGCCAGCAGTGAGTCTGGCAGGACGAACACCGGGGAGCTGTTTTTT
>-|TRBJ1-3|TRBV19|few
CASSLTGNTIYF
TGTGCCAGTAGTCTAACAGGAAACACCATATATTTT
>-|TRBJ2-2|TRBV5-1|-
CASSLSVGHPNTGELFF
TGCGCCAGCAGCTTGAGTGTGGGACACCCGAACACCGGGGAGCTGTTTTTT
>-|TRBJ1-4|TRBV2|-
CASSPPMGKLFF
TGTGCCAGCAGTCCCCCGATGGGGAAACTGTTTTTT
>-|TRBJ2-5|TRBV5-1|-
CASSSERGETQYF
TGCGCCAGCAGCTCTGAGAGGGGGGAGACCCAGTACTTC
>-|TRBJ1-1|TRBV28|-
CASSFGGRVVTEAFF
TGTGCCAGCAGTTTCGGGGGCAGGGTGGTCACTGAAGCTTTCTTT
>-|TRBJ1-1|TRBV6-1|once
CASSESFDTEAFF
TGTGCCAGCAGTGAAAGCTTTGACACTGAAGCTTTCTTT
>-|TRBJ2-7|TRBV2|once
CASSNPPAGQYF
TGTGCCAGCTCAAATCCCCCGGCCGGGCAGTACTTC
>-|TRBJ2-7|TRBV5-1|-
CASSLSEYEQYF
TGCGCCAGCAGCTTATCTGAGTACGAGCAGTACTTC
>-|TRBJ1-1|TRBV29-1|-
CSVEWTENTEAFF
TGCAGCGTTGAATGGACGGAGAACACTGAAGCTTTCTTT
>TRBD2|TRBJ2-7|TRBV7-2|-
CASSILADLYEQYF
TGTGCCAGCAGCATTCTAGCGGACCTCTACGAGCAGTACTTC
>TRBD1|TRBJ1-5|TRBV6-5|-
CASSWDRSNQPQHF
TGTGCCAGCAGCTGGGACAGGAGCAATCAGCCCCAGCATTTT
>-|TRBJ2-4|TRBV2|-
CASSESGGALGHPKNIQYF
TGTGCCAGCAGTGAATCCGGGGGCGCCTTGGGCCACCCAAAAAACATTCAGTACTTC
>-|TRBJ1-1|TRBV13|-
CASSFRTRDTEAFF
TGTGCCAGCAGCTTTAGGACAAGGGACACTGAAGCTTTCTTT
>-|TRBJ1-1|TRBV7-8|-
CAQSGRTEAFF
TGTGCCCAATCCGGGAGGACTGAAGCTTTCTTT
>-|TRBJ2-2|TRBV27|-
CASKLVPPGPPDTGELFF
TGTGCCAGCAAACTAGTTCCCCCAGGGCCACCCGACACCGGGGAGCTGTTTTTT
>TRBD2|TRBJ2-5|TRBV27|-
CASSGAASGETQYF
TGTGCCAGCTCAGGAGCGGCTAGCGGAGAGACCCAGTACTTC
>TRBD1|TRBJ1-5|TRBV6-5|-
CASSPDRDSNQPQHF
TGTGCCAGCAGTCCCGACAGGGATAGCAATCAGCCCCAGCATTTT
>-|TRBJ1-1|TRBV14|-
CASTLQMNTEAFF
TGTGCCAGCACCCTACAGATGAACACTGAAGCTTTCTTT
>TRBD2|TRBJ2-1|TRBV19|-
CASSSQRGQPSGEQFF
TGTGCCAGTAGTTCCCAGCGGGGGCAACCATCGGGTGAGCAGTTCTTC
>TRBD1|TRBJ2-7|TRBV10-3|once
CAIRAGTGLSSYEQYF
TGTGCCATCAGGGCCGGGACAGGGCTTAGCTCCTACGAGCAGTACTTC
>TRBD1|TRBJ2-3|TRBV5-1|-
CASSFQGDTDTQYF
TGCGCCAGCAGCTTCCAGGGGGACACAGATACGCAGTATTTT
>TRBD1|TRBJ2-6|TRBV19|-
CASSRQGASGANVLTF
TGTGCCAGTAGTAGACAGGGGGCATCTGGGGCCAACGTCCTGACTTTC
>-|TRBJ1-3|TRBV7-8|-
CASSFSGGISGNTIYF
TGTGCCAGCAGCTTTTCGGGGGGAATCTCTGGAAACACCATATATTTT
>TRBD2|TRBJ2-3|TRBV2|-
CATGGSSGLTDTQYF
TGTGCCACTGGGGGATCTAGCGGGCTTACAGATACGCAGTATTTT
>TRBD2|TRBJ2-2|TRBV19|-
CASSRLAGQTGELFF
TGTGCCAGTAGCCGCCTAGCGGGACAAACCGGGGAGCTGTTTTTT